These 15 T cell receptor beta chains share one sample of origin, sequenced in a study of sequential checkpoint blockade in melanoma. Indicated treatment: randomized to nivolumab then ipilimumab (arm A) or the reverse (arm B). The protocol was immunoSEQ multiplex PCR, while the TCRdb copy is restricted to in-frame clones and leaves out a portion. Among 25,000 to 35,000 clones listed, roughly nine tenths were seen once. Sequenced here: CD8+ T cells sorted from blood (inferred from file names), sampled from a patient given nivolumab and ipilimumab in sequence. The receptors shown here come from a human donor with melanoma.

CDR3 nucleotide sequence: TGTGCCAGCAGATATCTAGCGGGGAACACCGGGGAGCTGTTTTTT. This codes for CASRYLAGNTGELFF. The chain recombines TRBV7-9 with TRBJ2-2, with 8 nucleotides matching TRBD2. The CDR3 sequence is 15 residues long. V dropped 6 bases and J dropped 1; count of bases not matched to a gene: 4. CDR1 is SEHNR, CDR2 FQNEAQ, per germline (reference sequence).

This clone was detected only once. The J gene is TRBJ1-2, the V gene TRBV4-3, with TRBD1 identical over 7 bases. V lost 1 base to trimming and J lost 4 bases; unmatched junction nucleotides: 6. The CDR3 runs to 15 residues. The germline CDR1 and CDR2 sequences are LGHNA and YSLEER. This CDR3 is CASSQAGGGVYGYTF. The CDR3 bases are TGCGCCAGCAGCCAAGCGGGAGGGGGCGTCTATGGCTACACCTTC.

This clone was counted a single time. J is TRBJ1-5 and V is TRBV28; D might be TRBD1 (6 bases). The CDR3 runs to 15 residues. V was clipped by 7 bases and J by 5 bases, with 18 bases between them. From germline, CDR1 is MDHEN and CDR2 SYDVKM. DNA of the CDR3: TGTGCCAGCAACCACAGGGTTAACTTAGATCAGCCCCAGCATTTT. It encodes CASNHRVNLDQPQHF.

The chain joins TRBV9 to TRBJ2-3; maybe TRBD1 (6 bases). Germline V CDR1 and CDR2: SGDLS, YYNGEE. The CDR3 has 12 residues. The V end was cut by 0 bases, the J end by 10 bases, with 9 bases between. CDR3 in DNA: TGTGCCAGCAGCGTAGGGGCAGGGGCGCAGTATTTT. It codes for CASSVGAGAQYF.

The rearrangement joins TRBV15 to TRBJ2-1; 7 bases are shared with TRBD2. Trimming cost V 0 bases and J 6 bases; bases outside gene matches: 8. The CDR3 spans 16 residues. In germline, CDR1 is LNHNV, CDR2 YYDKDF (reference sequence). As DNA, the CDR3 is TGTGCCACCAGCAGAGATGGAGGGGAGGGCCGCAATGAGCAGTTCTTC. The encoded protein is CATSRDGGEGRNEQFF.

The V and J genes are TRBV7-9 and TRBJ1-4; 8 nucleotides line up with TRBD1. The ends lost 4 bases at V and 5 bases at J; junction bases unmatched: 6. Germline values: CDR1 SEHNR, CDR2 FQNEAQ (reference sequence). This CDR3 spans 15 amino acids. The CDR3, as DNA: TGTGCCAGCAGCTATGGACAGGGTTTCAATGAAAAACTGTTTTTT. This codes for CASSYGQGFNEKLFF.

CDR3 sequence reads: CATSRGDSRIETQYF. The CDR3, as DNA: TGTGCCACCAGCAGGGGCGACAGCCGCATCGAGACCCAGTACTTC. The chain couples TRBV15 to TRBJ2-5; possible D gene TRBD1, 5 bases. Germline CDR1 LNHNV, CDR2 YYDKDF (reference sequence). V was cut by 3 bases and J by 5 bases, with 16 bases left in between. The CDR3 sequence is 15 residues long.

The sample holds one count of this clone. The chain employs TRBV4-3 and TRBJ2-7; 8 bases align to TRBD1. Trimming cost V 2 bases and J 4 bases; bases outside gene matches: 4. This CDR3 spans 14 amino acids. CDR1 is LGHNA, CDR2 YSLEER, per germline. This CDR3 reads CASSQRQGIYEQYV. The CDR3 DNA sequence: TGCGCCAGCAGCCAAAGACAGGGGATTTACGAGCAGTACGTC.

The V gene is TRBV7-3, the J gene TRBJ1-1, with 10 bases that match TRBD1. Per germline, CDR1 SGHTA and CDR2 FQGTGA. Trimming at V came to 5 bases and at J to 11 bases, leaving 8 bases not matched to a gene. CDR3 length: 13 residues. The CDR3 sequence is CASSPTGTGDAFF. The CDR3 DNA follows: TGTGCCAGCAGCCCCACCGGGACAGGGGACGCTTTCTTT. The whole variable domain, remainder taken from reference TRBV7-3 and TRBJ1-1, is GAGVSQTPSNKVTEKGKYVELRCDPISGHTALYWYRQSLGQGPEFLIYFQGTGAADDSGLPNDRFFAVRPEGSVSTLKIQRTERGDSAVYLCASSPTGTGDAFFGQGTRLTVV.

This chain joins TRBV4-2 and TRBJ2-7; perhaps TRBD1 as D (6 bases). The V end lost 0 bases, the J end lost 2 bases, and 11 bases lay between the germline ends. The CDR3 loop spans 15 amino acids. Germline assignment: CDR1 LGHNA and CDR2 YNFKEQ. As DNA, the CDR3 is TGTGCCAGCAGCCAAGACAGGGGTACAACCTACGAGCAGTACTTC. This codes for CASSQDRGTTYEQYF.

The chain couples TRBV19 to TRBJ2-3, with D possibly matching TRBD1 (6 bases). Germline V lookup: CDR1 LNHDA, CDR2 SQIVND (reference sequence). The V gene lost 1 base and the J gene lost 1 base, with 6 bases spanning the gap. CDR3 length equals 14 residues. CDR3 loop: CASSIGQGTDTQYF. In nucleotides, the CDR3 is TGTGCCAGTAGTATAGGACAGGGCACAGATACGCAGTATTTT.

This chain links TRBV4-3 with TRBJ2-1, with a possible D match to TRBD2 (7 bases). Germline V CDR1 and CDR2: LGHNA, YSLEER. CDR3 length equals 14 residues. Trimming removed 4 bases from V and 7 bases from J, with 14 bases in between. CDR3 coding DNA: TGCGCCAGCAGCCTAGGGGGGGGAGGGAATGAGCAGTTCTTC. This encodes CASSLGGGGNEQFF.

Here the CDR3 reads CASSLVSHEQYF. The CDR3 coding sequence is TGTGCCAGCAGCTTAGTATCCCACGAGCAGTACTTC. This rearrangement joins TRBV7-9 to TRBJ2-7, with D hard to call. The CDR3 extends over 12 amino acids. V dropped 1 base and J dropped 5 bases, with 6 bases sitting between them. Per germline, CDR1 SEHNR and CDR2 FQNEAQ (reference sequence). Looking up the rest from reference TRBV7-9 and TRBJ2-7 gives the full variable domain: DTGVSQNPRHKITKRGQNVTFRCDPISEHNRLYWYRQTLGQGPEFLTYFQNEAQLEKSRLLSDRFSAERPKGSFSTLEIQRTEQGDSAMYLCASSLVSHEQYFGPGTRLTVT.

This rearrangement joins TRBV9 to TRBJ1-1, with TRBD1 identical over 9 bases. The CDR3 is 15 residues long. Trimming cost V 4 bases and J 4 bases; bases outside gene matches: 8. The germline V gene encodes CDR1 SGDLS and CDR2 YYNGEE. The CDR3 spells CASSPRGQGFTEAFF. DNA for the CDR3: TGTGCCAGCAGCCCCCGGGGACAGGGATTCACTGAAGCTTTCTTT. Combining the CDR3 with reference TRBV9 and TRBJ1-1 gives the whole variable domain DSGVTQTPKHLITATGQRVTLRCSPRSGDLSVYWYQQSLDQGLQFLIQYYNGEERAKGNILERFSAQQFPDLHSELNLSSLELGDSALYFCASSPRGQGFTEAFFGQGTRLTVV.

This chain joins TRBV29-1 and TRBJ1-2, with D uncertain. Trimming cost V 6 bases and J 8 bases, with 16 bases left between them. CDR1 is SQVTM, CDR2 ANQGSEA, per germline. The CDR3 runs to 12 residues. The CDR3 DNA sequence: TGCAGCGTCGAAAACCCCGGAGGGGGCTACACCTTC. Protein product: CSVENPGGGYTF. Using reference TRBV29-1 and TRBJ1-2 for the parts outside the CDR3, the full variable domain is SAVISQKPSRDICQRGTSLTIQCQVDSQVTMMFWYRQQPGQSLTLIATANQGSEATYESGFVIDKFPISRPNLTFSTLTVSNMSPEDSSIYLCSVENPGGGYTFGSGTRLTVV.